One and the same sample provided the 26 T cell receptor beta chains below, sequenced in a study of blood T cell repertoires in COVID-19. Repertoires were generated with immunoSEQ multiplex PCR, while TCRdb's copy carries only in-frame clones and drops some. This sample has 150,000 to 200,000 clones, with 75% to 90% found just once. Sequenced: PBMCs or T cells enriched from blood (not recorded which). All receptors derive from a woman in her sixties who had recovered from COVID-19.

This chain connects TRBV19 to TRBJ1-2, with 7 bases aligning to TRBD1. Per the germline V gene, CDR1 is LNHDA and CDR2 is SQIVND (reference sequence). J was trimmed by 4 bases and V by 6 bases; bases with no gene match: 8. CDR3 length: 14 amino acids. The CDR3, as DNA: TGTGCCAGTAGCCGCACAGGGGCAGCCTATGGCTACACCTTC. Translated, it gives CASSRTGAAYGYTF. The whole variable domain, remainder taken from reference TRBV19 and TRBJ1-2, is DGGITQSPKYLFRKEGQNVTLSCEQNLNHDAMYWYRQDPGQGLRLIYYSQIVNDFQKGDIAEGYSVSREKKESFPLTVTSAQKNPTAFYLCASSRTGAAYGYTFGSGTRLTVV.

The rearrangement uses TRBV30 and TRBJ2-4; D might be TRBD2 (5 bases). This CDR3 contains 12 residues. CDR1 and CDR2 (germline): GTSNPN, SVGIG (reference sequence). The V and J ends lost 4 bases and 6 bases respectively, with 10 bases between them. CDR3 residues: CAWKARGNIQYF. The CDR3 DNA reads TGTGCCTGGAAGGCCCGGGGAAACATTCAGTACTTC. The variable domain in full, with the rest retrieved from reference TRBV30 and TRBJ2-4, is SQTIHQWPATLVQPVGSPLSLECTVEGTSNPNLYWYRQAAGRGLQLLFYSVGIGQISSEVPQNLSASRPQDRQFILSSKKLLLSDSGFYLCAWKARGNIQYFGAGTRLSVL.

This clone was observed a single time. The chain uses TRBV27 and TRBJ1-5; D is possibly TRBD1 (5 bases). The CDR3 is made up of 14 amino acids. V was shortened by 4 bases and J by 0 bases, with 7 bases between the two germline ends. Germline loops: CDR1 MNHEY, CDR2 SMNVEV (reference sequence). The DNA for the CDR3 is TGTGCCAGCAGTTCGACAGATAGCAATCAGCCCCAGCATTTT. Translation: CASSSTDSNQPQHF.

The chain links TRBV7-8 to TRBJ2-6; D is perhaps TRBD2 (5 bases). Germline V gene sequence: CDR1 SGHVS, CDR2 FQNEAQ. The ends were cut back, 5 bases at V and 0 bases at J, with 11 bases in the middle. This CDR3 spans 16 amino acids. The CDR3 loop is CASSPDYPSGANVLTF. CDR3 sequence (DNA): TGTGCCAGCAGCCCCGACTACCCCTCTGGGGCCAACGTCCTGACTTTC.

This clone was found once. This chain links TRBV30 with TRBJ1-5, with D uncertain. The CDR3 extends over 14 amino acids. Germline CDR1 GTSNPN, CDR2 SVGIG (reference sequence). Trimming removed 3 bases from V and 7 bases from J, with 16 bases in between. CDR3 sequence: CAWSRAMEVQPQHF. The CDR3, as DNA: TGTGCCTGGAGCCGGGCCATGGAGGTCCAGCCCCAGCATTTT.

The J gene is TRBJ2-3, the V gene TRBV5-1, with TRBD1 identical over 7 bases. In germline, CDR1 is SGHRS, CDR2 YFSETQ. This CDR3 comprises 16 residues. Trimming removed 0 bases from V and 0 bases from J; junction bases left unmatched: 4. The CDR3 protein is CASSLGLTGSTDTQYF. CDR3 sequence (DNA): TGCGCCAGCAGCTTGGGGTTGACAGGGAGCACAGATACGCAGTATTTT.

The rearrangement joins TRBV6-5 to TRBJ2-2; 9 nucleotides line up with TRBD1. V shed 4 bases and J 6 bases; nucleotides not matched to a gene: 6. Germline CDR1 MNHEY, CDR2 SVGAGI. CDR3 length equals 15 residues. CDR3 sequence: CASSSSRQGAGELFF. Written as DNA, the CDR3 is TGTGCCAGCAGTTCTAGCCGACAGGGGGCCGGGGAGCTGTTTTTT.

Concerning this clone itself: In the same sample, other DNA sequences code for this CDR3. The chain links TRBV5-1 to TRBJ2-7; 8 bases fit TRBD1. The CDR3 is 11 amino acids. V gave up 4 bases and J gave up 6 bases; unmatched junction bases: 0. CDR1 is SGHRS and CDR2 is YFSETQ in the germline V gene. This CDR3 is CASSDRGEQYF. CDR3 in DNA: TGCGCCAGCAGCGACAGGGGCGAGCAGTACTTC.

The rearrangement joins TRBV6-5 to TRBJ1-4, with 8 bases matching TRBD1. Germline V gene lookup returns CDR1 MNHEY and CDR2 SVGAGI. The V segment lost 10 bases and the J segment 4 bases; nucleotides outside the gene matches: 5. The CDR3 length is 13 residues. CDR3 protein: CAIPGQDNEKLFF. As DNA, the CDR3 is TGTGCCATCCCGGGACAGGATAATGAAAAACTGTTTTTT.

In nucleotides, the CDR3 is TGTGCCAGCAGCTTAGCGGCGGAGGCCAATTCACCCCTCCACTTT. Protein: CASSLAAEANSPLHF. V is TRBV7-9 and J is TRBJ1-6; D not resolved. The CDR3 has 15 residues. Trimming pared 0 bases from V and 7 bases from J, leaving 10 bases between. CDR1 SEHNR and CDR2 FQNEAQ come from the germline V gene (reference sequence). Together with reference TRBV7-9 and TRBJ1-6, the CDR3 gives the full variable domain: DTGVSQNPRHKITKRGQNVTFRCDPISEHNRLYWYRQTLGQGPEFLTYFQNEAQLEKSRLLSDRFSAERPKGSFSTLEIQRTEQGDSAMYLCASSLAAEANSPLHFGNGTRLTVT.

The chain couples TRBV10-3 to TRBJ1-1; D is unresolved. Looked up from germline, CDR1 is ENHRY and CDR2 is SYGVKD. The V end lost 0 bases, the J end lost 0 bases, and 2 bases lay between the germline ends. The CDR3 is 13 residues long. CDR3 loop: CAISESMNTEAFF. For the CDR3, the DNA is TGTGCCATCAGTGAGTCTATGAACACTGAAGCTTTCTTT.

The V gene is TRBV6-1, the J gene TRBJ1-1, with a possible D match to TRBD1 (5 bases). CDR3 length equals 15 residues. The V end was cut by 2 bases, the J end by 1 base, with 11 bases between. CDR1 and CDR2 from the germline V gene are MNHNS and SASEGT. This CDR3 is CASSETTAGNTEAFF. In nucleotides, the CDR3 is TGTGCCAGCAGTGAAACGACAGCAGGGAACACTGAAGCTTTCTTT.

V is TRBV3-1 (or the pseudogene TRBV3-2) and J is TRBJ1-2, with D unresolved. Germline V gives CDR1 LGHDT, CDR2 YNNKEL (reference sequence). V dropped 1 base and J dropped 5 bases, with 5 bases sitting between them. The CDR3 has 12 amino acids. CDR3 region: CASSQGPYGYTF. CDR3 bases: TGTGCCAGCAGCCAAGGGCCTTATGGCTACACCTTC.

In DNA, the CDR3 is TGTGCCATCAGTGAGTCGACGACAGGGATTTACGAGCAGTACTTC. It specifies CAISESTTGIYEQYF. The rearrangement joins TRBV10-3 to TRBJ2-7, with 7 bases aligning to TRBD1. After removal of 0 bases from V and 4 bases from J, the junction contained 6 bases not matched to a gene. The length of the CDR3 is 15 residues. Germline V gene data show CDR1 as ENHRY and CDR2 as SYGVKD.

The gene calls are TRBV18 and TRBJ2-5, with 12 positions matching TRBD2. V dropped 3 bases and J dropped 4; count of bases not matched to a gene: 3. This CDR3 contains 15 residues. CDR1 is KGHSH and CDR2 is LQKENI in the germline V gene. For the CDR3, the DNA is TGTGCCAGCTCACCCGGACTAGCGGGGTCAGAGACCCAGTACTTC. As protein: CASSPGLAGSETQYF. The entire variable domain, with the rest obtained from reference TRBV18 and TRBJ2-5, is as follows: NAGVMQNPRHLVRRRGQEARLRCSPMKGHSHVYWYRQLPEEGLKFMVYLQKENIIDESGMPKERFSAEFPKEGPSILRIQQVVRGDSAAYFCASSPGLAGSETQYFGPGTRLLVL.

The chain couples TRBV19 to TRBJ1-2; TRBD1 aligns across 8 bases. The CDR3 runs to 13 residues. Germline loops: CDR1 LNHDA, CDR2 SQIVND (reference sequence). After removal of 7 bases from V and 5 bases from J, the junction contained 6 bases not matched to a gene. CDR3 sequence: CASTGGAGYGYTF. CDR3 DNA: TGTGCCAGTACAGGGGGCGCCGGGTATGGCTACACCTTC.

CDR3 region: CASSQSTISYNEQFF. In nucleotides, the CDR3 is TGCGCCAGCAGCCAATCAACTATCAGCTACAATGAGCAGTTCTTC. This chain joins TRBV4-1 and TRBJ2-1; D remains ambiguous. V lost 2 bases, J lost 3 bases, and 11 bases lay in between. CDR1 is MGHRA, CDR2 YSYEKL, per germline. The CDR3 loop spans 15 amino acids.

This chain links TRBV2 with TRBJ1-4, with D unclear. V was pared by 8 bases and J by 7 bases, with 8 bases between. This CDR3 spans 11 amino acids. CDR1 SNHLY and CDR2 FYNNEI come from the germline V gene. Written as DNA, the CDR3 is TGTGCCAGCCTCGGACTTGAAAAACTGTTTTTT. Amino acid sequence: CASLGLEKLFF.

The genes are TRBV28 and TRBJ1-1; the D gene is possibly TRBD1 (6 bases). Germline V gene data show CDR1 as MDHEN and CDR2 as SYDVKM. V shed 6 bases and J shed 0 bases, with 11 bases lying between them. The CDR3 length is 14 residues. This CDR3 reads CASSEGTLNTEAFF. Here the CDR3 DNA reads TGTGCCAGCAGCGAGGGGACACTGAACACTGAAGCTTTCTTT.

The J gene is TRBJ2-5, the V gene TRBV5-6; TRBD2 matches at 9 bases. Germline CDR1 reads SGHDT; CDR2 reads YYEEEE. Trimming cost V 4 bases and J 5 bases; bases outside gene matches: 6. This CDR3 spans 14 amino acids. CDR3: CASSEAGGMETQYF. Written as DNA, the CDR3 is TGTGCCAGCAGCGAAGCGGGGGGTATGGAGACCCAGTACTTC.

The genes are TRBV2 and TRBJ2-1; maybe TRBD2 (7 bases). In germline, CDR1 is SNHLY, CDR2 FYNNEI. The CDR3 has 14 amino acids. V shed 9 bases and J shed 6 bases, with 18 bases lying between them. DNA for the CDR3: TGTGCCAGTGAGGGGGGGGCAGGATTCAATGAGCAGTTCTTC. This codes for CASEGGAGFNEQFF.

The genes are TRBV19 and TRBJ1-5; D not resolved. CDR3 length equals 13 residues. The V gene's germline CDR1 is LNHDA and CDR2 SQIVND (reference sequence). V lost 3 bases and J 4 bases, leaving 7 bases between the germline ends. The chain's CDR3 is CASSMAGNQPQHF. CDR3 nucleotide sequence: TGTGCCAGTAGTATGGCGGGGAATCAGCCCCAGCATTTT.

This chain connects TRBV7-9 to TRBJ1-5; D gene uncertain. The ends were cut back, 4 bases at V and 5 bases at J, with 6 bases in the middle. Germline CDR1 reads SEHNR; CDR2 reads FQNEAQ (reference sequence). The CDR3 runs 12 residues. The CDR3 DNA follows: TGTGCCAGCAGCTCCTACGATCAGCCCCAGCATTTT. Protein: CASSSYDQPQHF.

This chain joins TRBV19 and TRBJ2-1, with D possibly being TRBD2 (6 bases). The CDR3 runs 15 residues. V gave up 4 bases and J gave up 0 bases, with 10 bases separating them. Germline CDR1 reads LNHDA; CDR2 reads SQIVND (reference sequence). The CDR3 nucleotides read TGTGCCAGTAGTACCTGGGGGGACTCCTACAATGAGCAGTTCTTC. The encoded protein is CASSTWGDSYNEQFF.

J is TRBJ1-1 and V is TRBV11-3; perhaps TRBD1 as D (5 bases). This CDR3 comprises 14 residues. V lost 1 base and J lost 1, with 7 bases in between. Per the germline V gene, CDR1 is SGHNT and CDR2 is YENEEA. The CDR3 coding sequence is TGTGCCAGCAGCTTAGCGGGGGGGAACACTGAAGCTTTCTTT. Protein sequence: CASSLAGGNTEAFF.

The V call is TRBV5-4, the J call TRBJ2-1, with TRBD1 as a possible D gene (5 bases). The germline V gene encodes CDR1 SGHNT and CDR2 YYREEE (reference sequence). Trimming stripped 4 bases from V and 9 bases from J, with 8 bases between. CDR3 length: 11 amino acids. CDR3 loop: CASSQGSEQFF. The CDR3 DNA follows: TGTGCCAGCAGCCAGGGATCTGAGCAGTTCTTC.